The TCR beta chain described here comes from a study of blood T cell repertoires in COVID-19. This CDR3 region has 14 residues. Germline CDR1 is SQVTM and CDR2 is ANQGSEA. Trimming shortened V by 1 base and J by 1 base, and 10 bases separated the two germline ends. The data were produced by immunoSEQ multiplex PCR, yet TCRdb's version contains in-frame clones alone and is incomplete. The table lists hundreds of thousands of clones, less than 90% of them singletons. This sequence originates from a man aged 35 to 55 with acute or convalescent COVID-19. The rearrangement links TRBV29-1 to TRBJ1-1; D might be TRBD1 (6 bases). Sequenced material: peripheral blood. For the CDR3, the DNA is TGCAGCGTTGAAGTGATAGGGGGGAACACTGAAGCTTTCTTT. This gives the protein CSVEVIGGNTEAFF.